Listed below are T cell receptor beta chains from one sample, sequenced in a study of T cell responses to AZD1222 COVID-19 vaccine. The protocol was immunoSEQ multiplex PCR, while the TCRdb copy is restricted to in-frame clones and leaves out a portion. This table has under 30,000 clones, 87% appearing once. This sample comprised peripheral blood, obtained 28 days after the second AZD1222 dose. The receptors were gathered from an adult who received the AZD1222 COVID-19 vaccine. The CDR3 runs from the conserved cysteine through the conserved F or W. Each record gives: clone size, D gene, V gene, J gene, CDR3 DNA, CDR3 protein. A D gene is named only where the DNA matches it firmly. Expanded clones are given a class, and other clones once, few, many or no size at all.

>few|NA|TRBV30|TRBJ1-1
TGTGCCTGGAGTGTTGTAGGGAAGGAGACTGAAGCTTTCTTT
CAWSVVGKETEAFF
>NA|TRBD2|TRBV28|TRBJ2-2
TGTGCCAGCAGTTTAGGGCTAGCGGGTTGGATTTTCACCGGGGAGCTGTTTTTT
CASSLGLAGWIFTGELFF
>NA|NA|TRBV27|TRBJ2-2
TGTGCCAGCAGTTTATTTGGGCGCGACGGGGAGCTGTTTTTT
CASSLFGRDGELFF
>NA|TRBD1|TRBV7-3|TRBJ2-5
TGTGCCAGCAGCCCGGGACAGGGGGCGACGAAGGGAAAAGAGACCCAGTACTTC
CASSPGQGATKGKETQYF
>NA|TRBD1|TRBV10-3|TRBJ2-3
TGTGCCATAGGACAGGGGCAATGGGATACGCAGTATTTT
CAIGQGQWDTQYF
>few|NA|TRBV19|TRBJ1-1
TGTGCCAGTAGTATTGCGGCAGGGCGTATGAACACTGAAGCTTTCTTT
CASSIAAGRMNTEAFF
>NA|TRBD1|TRBV5-6|TRBJ2-2
TGTGCCAGCAGCTTGGGACAGGGATCCGGGGAGCTGTTTTTT
CASSLGQGSGELFF
>NA|NA|TRBV29-1|TRBJ2-5
TGCAGCGTTGAAGGGCTAGAGGGGACCCAGTACTTC
CSVEGLEGTQYF
>NA|TRBD2|TRBV10-3|TRBJ2-1
TGTGCCATCAGTGTACGGGAGGGCTACAATGAGCAGTTCTTC
CAISVREGYNEQFF
>few|TRBD2|TRBV9|TRBJ2-1
TGTGCCAGCAGCGTTAGCGGGAGCTACTACAATGAGCAGTTCTTC
CASSVSGSYYNEQFF
>NA|TRBD2|TRBV15|TRBJ2-3
TGTGCCACCAGCAGAGGGGCGGGAGGCACAGATACGCAGTATTTT
CATSRGAGGTDTQYF
>NA|NA|TRBV28|TRBJ1-5
TGTGCCAGCAGTGAAGCTATTCAGCCCCAGCATTTT
CASSEAIQPQHF
>NA|NA|TRBV29-1|TRBJ2-3
TGCAGCGTCCGCGGACTAAACACAGATACGCAGTATTTT
CSVRGLNTDTQYF
>NA|TRBD2|TRBV6-1|TRBJ2-1
TGTGCCAGCAGTGGACTAGCATCTGAGCAGTTCTTC
CASSGLASEQFF
>once|TRBD1|TRBV28|TRBJ2-5
TGTGCCAGCAGCCTAGACAGGGGGAGTCAGCGGGGAGAGACCCAGTACTTC
CASSLDRGSQRGETQYF
>NA|NA|TRBV28|TRBJ1-4
TGTGCCAGCAGTCCAGGGAGGGAAAAACTGTTTTTT
CASSPGREKLFF